This T cell receptor (beta chain) was sequenced for a study of chemoradiotherapy in HPV16-positive cancers. Study results and limitations: Functional assays defining HPV-specific T cells used only a couple of HPV16-positive patients.

CDR1 SGHDT and CDR2 YYEEEE come from the germline V gene. Trimming cost V 4 bases and J 5 bases; bases outside gene matches: 2. The CDR3 spans 14 residues. Details on this clone: Its antigen is unknown.

Sequenced by immunoSEQ multiplex PCR; TCRdb stores in-frame clones only, minus some. Of around 3,000 clones in the sample, 80% to 95% are singletons; the top ten hold roughly 4.2%. The chain joins TRBV5-6 to TRBJ2-2; 10 bases are shared with TRBD2. Source: tumor tissue, taken from a patient who underwent chemoradiotherapy. The clonotype was recovered from a human donor with HPV-associated anogenital cancer. CDR3 amino acids: CASSRGLATGELFF. CDR3 nucleotides: TGTGCCAGCAGCAGGGGACTAGCGACCGGGGAGCTGTTTTTT.